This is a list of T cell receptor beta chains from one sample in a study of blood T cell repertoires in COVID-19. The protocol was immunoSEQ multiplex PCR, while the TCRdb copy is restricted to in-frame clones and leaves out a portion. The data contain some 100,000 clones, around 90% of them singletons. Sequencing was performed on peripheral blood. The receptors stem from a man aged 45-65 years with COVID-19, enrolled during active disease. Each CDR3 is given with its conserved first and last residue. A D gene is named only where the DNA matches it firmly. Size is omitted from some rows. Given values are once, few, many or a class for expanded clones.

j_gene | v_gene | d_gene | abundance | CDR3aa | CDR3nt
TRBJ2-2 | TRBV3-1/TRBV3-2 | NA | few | CASSQEVQGMTGELFF | TGTGCCAGCAGCCAAGAGGTTCAGGGTATGACCGGGGAGCTGTTTTTT
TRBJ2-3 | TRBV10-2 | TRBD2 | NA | CASSVTSGGAVDTQYF | TGCGCCAGCAGTGTGACTAGCGGGGGGGCCGTAGATACGCAGTATTTT
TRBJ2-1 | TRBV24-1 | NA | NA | CATSDFGPGRNEQFF | TGTGCCACCAGTGATTTCGGTCCGGGAAGGAATGAGCAGTTCTTC
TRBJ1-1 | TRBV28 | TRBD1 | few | CASKTGQLTEPFF | TGTGCCAGCAAGACGGGACAGCTCACTGAGCCTTTCTTT
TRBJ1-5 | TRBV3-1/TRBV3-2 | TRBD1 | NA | CASSQEAGGRPQHF | TGTGCCAGCAGCCAAGAGGCAGGGGGGAGGCCCCAGCATTTT
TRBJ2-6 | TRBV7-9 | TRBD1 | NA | CASSLAQGAGANVLTF | TGTGCCAGCAGCTTAGCACAGGGGGCTGGGGCCAACGTCCTGACTTTC
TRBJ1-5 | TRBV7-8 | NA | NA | CASSLSGRARNQPQHF | TGTGCCAGCAGCTTATCTGGCAGGGCCCGAAATCAGCCCCAGCATTTT
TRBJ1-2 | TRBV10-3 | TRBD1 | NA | CAISEPGQGGYGYTF | TGTGCCATCAGTGAACCGGGACAGGGAGGCTATGGCTACACCTTC
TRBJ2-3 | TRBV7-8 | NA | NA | CASSLVAITDTQYF | TGTGCCAGCAGCTTAGTGGCAATCACAGATACGCAGTATTTT
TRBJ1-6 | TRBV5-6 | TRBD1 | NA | CASSLQQGAFSYNSPLHF | TGTGCCAGCAGCTTGCAACAGGGGGCTTTTTCCTATAATTCACCCCTCCACTTT
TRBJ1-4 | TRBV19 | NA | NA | CASSAPGIGVEKLFF | TGTGCCAGTAGTGCCCCAGGGATAGGCGTGGAAAAACTGTTTTTT
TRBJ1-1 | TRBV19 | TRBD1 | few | CASNDRGRQTEAFF | TGTGCCAGTAATGACAGGGGAAGACAGACTGAAGCTTTCTTT
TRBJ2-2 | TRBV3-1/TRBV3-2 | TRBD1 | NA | CASSQDLGTVTGELFF | TGTGCCAGCAGCCAGGACCTCGGGACAGTCACCGGGGAGCTGTTTTTT
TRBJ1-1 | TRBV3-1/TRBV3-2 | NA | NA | CASSHLQGRTEAFF | TGTGCCAGCAGCCACCTTCAGGGGCGTACTGAAGCTTTCTTT
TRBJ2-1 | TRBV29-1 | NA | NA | CSVRSGTTHNEQFF | TGCAGCGTACGCTCCGGGACAACCCACAATGAGCAGTTCTTC
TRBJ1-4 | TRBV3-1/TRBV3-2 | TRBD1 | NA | CASSLRARTGNEKLFF | TGTGCCAGCAGTCTGAGGGCAAGGACAGGGAATGAAAAACTGTTTTTT
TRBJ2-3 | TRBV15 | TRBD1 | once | CATSRLPGTGGPTDTQYF | TGTGCCACCAGCAGACTCCCCGGGACAGGGGGCCCCACAGATACGCAGTATTTT
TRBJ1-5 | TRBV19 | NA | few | CASSTGQGLQPQHF | TGTGCCAGTAGTACGGGTCAGGGACTGCAGCCCCAGCATTTT
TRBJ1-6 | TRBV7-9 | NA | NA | CASSSQGGISPLHF | TGTGCCAGCAGCTCCCAGGGAGGAATTTCACCCCTCCACTTT
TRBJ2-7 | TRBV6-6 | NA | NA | CASSPNNGRSSYEQYF | TGTGCCAGCAGTCCTAACAATGGGAGGAGCTCCTACGAGCAGTACTTC
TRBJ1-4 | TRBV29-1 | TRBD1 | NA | CSVSRGTGGNEKLFF | TGCAGCGTTTCAAGAGGGACAGGGGGAAATGAAAAACTGTTTTTT
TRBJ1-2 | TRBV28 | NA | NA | CASSYYRVSGSTF | TGTGCCAGCAGTTACTACAGGGTGTCCGGTTCCACCTTC
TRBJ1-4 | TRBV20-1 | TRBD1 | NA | CSASPWTGGNEKLFF | TGCAGTGCTAGTCCGTGGACAGGGGGGAATGAAAAACTGTTTTTT
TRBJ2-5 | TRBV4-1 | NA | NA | CASSQVRGRETQYF | TGCGCCAGCAGCCAAGTCCGGGGGAGGGAGACCCAGTACTTC
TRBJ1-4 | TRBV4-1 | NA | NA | CASSQDPGEKLFF | TGCGCCAGCAGCCAAGACCCAGGGGAAAAACTGTTTTTT
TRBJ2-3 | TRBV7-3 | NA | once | CASSLGGAPTDTQYF | TGTGCCAGCAGCTTGGGCGGGGCACCCACAGATACGCAGTATTTT
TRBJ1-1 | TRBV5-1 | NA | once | CASSFRVETEAFF | TGCGCCAGCAGCTTCCGGGTGGAAACTGAAGCTTTCTTT
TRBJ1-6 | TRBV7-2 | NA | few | CASSLVQGSNSPLHF | TGTGCCAGCAGCTTAGTTCAGGGCTCGAATTCACCCCTCCACTTT
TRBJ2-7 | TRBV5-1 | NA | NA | CASSLQSSYEQYF | TGCGCCAGCAGCTTACAGAGCTCCTACGAGCAGTACTTC
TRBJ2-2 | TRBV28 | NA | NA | CASLRGFTGELFF | TGTGCCAGCCTTAGAGGGTTCACCGGGGAGCTGTTTTTT
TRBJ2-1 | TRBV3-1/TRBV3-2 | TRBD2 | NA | CASSTLAGGYNEQFF | TGTGCCAGCAGCACACTAGCGGGGGGATACAATGAGCAGTTCTTC
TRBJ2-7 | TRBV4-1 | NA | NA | CASSQGRKQYF | TGCGCCAGCAGCCAAGGGAGGAAGCAGTACTTC
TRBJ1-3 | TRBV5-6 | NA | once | CASSSLGTPSGNTIYF | TGTGCCAGCAGCAGCCTCGGGACTCCCTCTGGAAACACCATATATTTT
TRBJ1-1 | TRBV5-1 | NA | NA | CASSSDSGVYTEAFF | TGCGCCAGCAGCTCGGACAGCGGTGTTTACACTGAAGCTTTCTTT
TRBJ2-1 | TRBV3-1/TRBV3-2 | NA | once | CASSQVHLYNEQFF | TGTGCCAGCAGCCAAGTACATCTCTACAATGAGCAGTTCTTC
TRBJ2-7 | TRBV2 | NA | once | CASSGPGYEQYF | TGTGCCAGCAGTGGCCCAGGGTACGAGCAGTACTTC
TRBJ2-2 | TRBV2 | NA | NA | CASSQGTFGELFF | TGTGCCAGCAGCCAAGGGACATTCGGGGAGCTGTTTTTT